The source of this T cell receptor (beta chain) is a study of preoperative IRX-2 immunotherapy in early breast cancer. Germline loops: CDR1 MNHEY, CDR2 SMNVEV (reference sequence). Deletions cut 6 bases from V and 1 base from J, with 15 bases between. There are 15 residues in the CDR3. This sample's treatment: preoperative locoregional IRX-2 cytokine immunotherapy. This phase Ib study tested locoregional IRX-2 cytokine immunotherapy given before surgery. Clones were sequenced by immunoSEQ multiplex PCR, and TCRdb holds only the in-frame ones, with some missing. This sample has 20,000 to 30,000 clones, with approximately 92% found just once.

This clonotype was sampled from a human donor with breast cancer. The rearrangement links TRBV27 to TRBJ1-1; TRBD1 is a possible D gene (6 bases). The material sequenced was tumor tissue, taken after IRX-2 immunotherapy. CDR3 sequence reads: CASRTQGGGNTEAFF. CDR3 nucleotide sequence: TGTGCCAGCAGAACACAGGGAGGAGGGAACACTGAAGCTTTCTTT.